The 13 T cell receptor beta chains in this list originate from one sample, sequenced in a study of T cell responses to AZD1222 COVID-19 vaccine. TCRdb's table, derived via immunoSEQ multiplex PCR, lists solely in-frame clones and lacks some. The data show 90,000 to 120,000 clones, around nine tenths seen once. The sample consisted of peripheral blood, taken on day 0 of AZD1222 vaccination. These receptors were obtained from an adult in good health.

This clone was recorded only once. The chain has TRBV6-5 and TRBJ2-1; 8 bases align to TRBD2. The length of the CDR3 is 13 residues. The V gene end was trimmed by 8 bases and the J gene end by 5 bases; junction bases not matched to a gene: 5. Per the germline V gene, CDR1 is MNHEY and CDR2 is SVGAGI. Written as DNA, the CDR3 is TGTGCCAGCCACGGGGGGGATCACAATGAGCAGTTCTTC. Protein sequence: CASHGGDHNEQFF.

V gene TRBV11-3 combines with J gene TRBJ2-2; no clear D. V was pared by 1 base and J by 7 bases, with 10 bases between. This CDR3 is 14 amino acids long. Germline assignment: CDR1 SGHNT and CDR2 YENEEA. The CDR3 DNA reads as TGTGCCAGCAGCTTAGTGGATAGCCTCGGGGAGCTGTTTTTT. This sequence encodes CASSLVDSLGELFF.

This chain connects TRBV19 to TRBJ1-6, with 9 bases that match TRBD1. The CDR3 extends over 15 amino acids. Germline CDR1 is LNHDA and CDR2 is SQIVND (reference sequence). Losses at the gene ends were 5 bases for V and 10 bases for J; bases not matched to a gene: 9. The CDR3 coding sequence is TGTGCCAGTAGTTTTCCGGACAGGGGTAGGTCACCCCTCCACTTT. This gives the protein CASSFPDRGRSPLHF.

This chain uses TRBV7-8 with TRBJ1-5, with D possibly being TRBD1 (6 bases). V dropped 5 bases and J dropped 3 bases, with 14 bases sitting between them. In germline, CDR1 is SGHVS, CDR2 FQNEAQ. The CDR3 has 15 amino acids. CDR3 sequence reads: CASSDPGQFNQPQHF. CDR3 bases: TGTGCCAGCAGCGACCCCGGACAGTTCAATCAGCCCCAGCATTTT.

V gene TRBV19 combines with J gene TRBJ1-5; TRBD1 matches at 7 bases. CDR1 and CDR2 from the germline V gene are LNHDA and SQIVND (reference sequence). Germline trimming cut 2 bases from V and 4 bases from J; bases unmatched to any gene: 5. This CDR3 is built from 15 residues. This chain's CDR3 is CASSILQGTNQPQHF. As DNA, the CDR3 is TGTGCCAGTAGTATACTACAGGGGACGAATCAGCCCCAGCATTTT.

The rearrangement links TRBV11-3 to TRBJ1-2; unclear D gene. Trimming removed 3 bases at V and 5 bases at J, with 7 bases between. This CDR3 is built from 12 residues. CDR1 and CDR2 from the germline V gene are SGHNT and YENEEA. The CDR3 sequence is CASSFGDYGYTF. CDR3 DNA: TGTGCCAGCAGCTTCGGGGATTATGGCTACACCTTC.

CDR3 sequence reads: CASTEGGISGNTIYF. Written as DNA, the CDR3 is TGTGCCAGTACAGAGGGGGGGATCTCTGGAAACACCATATATTTT. This rearrangement joins TRBV19 to TRBJ1-3; a possible D gene is TRBD1 (6 bases). CDR3 length: 15 residues. The germline V and J ends were trimmed by 7 bases and 0 bases, with 13 bases remaining between them. CDR1 is LNHDA and CDR2 is SQIVND in the germline V gene (reference sequence).

The chain carries TRBV19 and TRBJ1-2; weak D call: TRBD1 (5 bases). Trimming stripped 5 bases from V and 2 bases from J, with 15 bases between. The CDR3 contains 15 residues. Germline CDR1 reads LNHDA; CDR2 reads SQIVND (reference sequence). CDR3 protein: CASSFLGTGNYGYTF. The CDR3 DNA sequence: TGTGCCAGTAGTTTCCTCGGGACGGGAAACTATGGCTACACCTTC.

The V gene is TRBV7-3, the J gene TRBJ1-6; D is unclear. V lost 2 bases and J lost 5, with 10 bases in between. Per the germline V gene, CDR1 is SGHTA and CDR2 is FQGTGA. The CDR3 length is 15 residues. CDR3: CASSLSGSHNSPLHF. DNA of the CDR3: TGTGCCAGCAGCTTATCGGGTTCCCATAATTCACCCCTCCACTTT.

J is TRBJ2-7 and V is TRBV2, with 7 bases matching TRBD1. J was trimmed by 2 bases and V by 3 bases; bases with no gene match: 4. Germline V gene sequence: CDR1 SNHLY, CDR2 FYNNEI. This CDR3 comprises 14 residues. DNA of the CDR3: TGTGCCAGCAGTGATAAGGGGGCGGCCTACGAGCAGTACTTC. The encoded protein is CASSDKGAAYEQYF.

This clone was seen only once. V and J are TRBV15 and TRBJ2-5, with D possibly matching TRBD2 (5 bases). The length of the CDR3 is 13 residues. Germline V gene data show CDR1 as LNHNV and CDR2 as YYDKDF (reference sequence). Trimming cost V 9 bases and J 0 bases, with 11 bases left between them. The CDR3 region has the DNA TGTGCCACGCAAGCGGCCAACCAAGAGACCCAGTACTTC. Encoded protein: CATQAANQETQYF.

The chain joins TRBV27 to TRBJ2-7; no clear D. CDR3 length: 14 amino acids. From germline, CDR1 is MNHEY and CDR2 SMNVEV (reference sequence). V shed 3 bases and J shed 4 bases, with 13 bases lying between them. DNA of the CDR3: TGTGCCAGCAGTTTCCAGGACCTCACTTACGAGCAGTACTTC. Its translation is CASSFQDLTYEQYF.

The chain has TRBV9 and TRBJ1-2, with 8 positions matching TRBD1. The CDR3 is made up of 15 amino acids. V lost 3 bases and J lost 6; bases outside the gene matches: 10. CDR1 is SGDLS, CDR2 YYNGEE, per germline. The CDR3 region is CASSAPQGAVHGYTF. Here the CDR3 DNA reads TGTGCCAGCAGCGCCCCCCAGGGGGCGGTTCATGGCTACACCTTC.